Listed below are T cell receptor beta chains from one sample, sequenced in a study of cytomegalovirus exposure and HLA in healthy donors. The repertoire was sequenced with immunoSEQ multiplex PCR; TCRdb's copy has only in-frame clones and lacks some. Of 250,000 to 350,000 clones in the sample, over 70% were seen once. The sample taken for sequencing was PBMCs. These receptors all stem from a girl aged 2-15 years in good health and CMV-seronegative. Both conserved end residues are part of each CDR3. Each record gives: V gene, D gene, clone size, J gene, CDR3 protein, CDR3 DNA. A D gene is named only where the DNA matches it firmly. Size is stated for part of the rows, as once, few or many counts, or as a class when the clone is expanded.

TRBV27,NA,NA,TRBJ1-5,CASSLSGRSNQPQHF,TGTGCCAGCAGTTTATCAGGGAGGAGCAATCAGCCCCAGCATTTT
TRBV9,NA,NA,TRBJ2-3,CASSARSSTDTQYF,TGTGCCAGCAGCGCACGGTCGAGTACAGATACGCAGTATTTT
TRBV28,NA,NA,TRBJ1-2,CASMGPDGYTF,TGTGCCAGCATGGGGCCCGATGGCTACACCTTC
TRBV27,NA,NA,TRBJ1-5,CASSQGLSNQPQHF,TGTGCCAGCAGCCAGGGCCTTAGCAATCAGCCCCAGCATTTT
TRBV7-9,TRBD1,NA,TRBJ1-4,CASSPSRDRREKLFF,TGTGCCAGCAGCCCCAGCCGGGACAGGCGTGAAAAACTGTTTTTT
TRBV7-9,NA,NA,TRBJ2-5,CASSRRETQYF,TGTGCCAGCAGCCGGCGGGAGACCCAGTACTTC
TRBV14,NA,NA,TRBJ1-2,CASSQVGGRGYTF,TGTGCCAGCAGCCAAGTGGGAGGGCGCGGCTACACCTTC
TRBV12-5,TRBD2,NA,TRBJ2-5,CASGSGLARIETQYF,TGTGCTAGTGGCTCGGGACTAGCGCGGATCGAGACCCAGTACTTC
TRBV6-1,TRBD1,few,TRBJ2-7,CASGDRGLIPYEQYF,TGTGCCAGCGGGGACAGGGGGCTTATTCCCTACGAGCAGTACTTC
TRBV5-4,NA,once,TRBJ2-1,CASSLELYVANEQFF,TGTGCCAGCAGCCTAGAGCTGTACGTGGCCAATGAGCAGTTCTTC
TRBV2,NA,few,TRBJ1-4,CASSDASVSEKLFF,TGTGCCAGCAGTGACGCGTCCGTGAGTGAAAAACTGTTTTTT
TRBV7-8,TRBD2,NA,TRBJ2-7,CASSLKSSGRAGEQYF,TGTGCCAGCAGCCTCAAATCTAGCGGGAGGGCCGGGGAGCAGTACTTC
TRBV7-3,TRBD2,few,TRBJ2-3,CASTHVTSGGNTDTQYF,TGTGCCAGCACCCACGTTACTAGCGGGGGTAACACAGATACGCAGTATTTT
TRBV5-6,TRBD1,NA,TRBJ1-6,CASSFGTGANSPLHF,TGTGCCAGCAGCTTTGGGACAGGCGCGAATTCACCCCTCCACTTT
TRBV5-4,NA,NA,TRBJ2-5,CASSRLASQETQYF,TGTGCCAGCAGCCGCCTAGCGAGCCAAGAGACCCAGTACTTC
TRBV5-6,NA,once,TRBJ2-1,CASSRPSPYNEQFF,TGTGCCAGCAGCAGGCCTAGCCCCTACAATGAGCAGTTCTTC
TRBV10-3,NA,NA,TRBJ1-1,CAISVLQGSDEAFF,TGTGCCATCAGTGTCTTACAGGGCTCGGATGAAGCTTTCTTT
TRBV25-1,TRBD1,NA,TRBJ2-3,CASSPTGQGATDTQYF,TGTGCCAGCAGCCCCACCGGACAGGGCGCCACAGATACGCAGTATTTT
TRBV28,TRBD1,NA,TRBJ1-6,CASSSHRDRGGQGSPLHF,TGTGCCAGCAGTTCTCATCGGGACAGGGGAGGGCAGGGCTCACCCCTCCACTTT
TRBV7-9,TRBD1,NA,TRBJ1-1,CASSPGGGLNTEAFF,TGTGCCAGCAGCCCAGGGGGCGGATTGAACACTGAAGCTTTCTTT
TRBV7-9,TRBD2,NA,TRBJ2-2,CASSLSGTSGLTGELFF,TGTGCCAGCAGCCTCTCCGGGACTAGCGGCCTCACCGGGGAGCTGTTTTTT
TRBV7-9,NA,NA,TRBJ2-7,CASSLRSRSESSYEQYF,TGTGCCAGCAGCTTACGGAGCCGCTCCGAAAGCTCCTACGAGCAGTACTTC
TRBV6-5,NA,few,TRBJ2-2,CASSYLQITPGELFF,TGTGCCAGCAGTTACTTACAGATTACCCCCGGGGAGCTGTTTTTT
TRBV27,TRBD1,NA,TRBJ1-2,CASSRDRLYGYTF,TGTGCCAGCAGTAGGGACAGACTCTATGGCTACACCTTC
TRBV4-2,TRBD2,NA,TRBJ2-5,CASSQAAGGGMRETQYF,TGTGCCAGCAGCCAAGCTGCGGGGGGGGGAATGAGAGAGACCCAGTACTTC
TRBV25-1,NA,NA,TRBJ2-1,CASSGRGQYNEQFF,TGTGCCAGCAGTGGGAGAGGGCAATACAATGAGCAGTTCTTC
TRBV27,NA,NA,TRBJ2-1,CASSPASSYNEQFF,TGTGCCAGCAGTCCCGCCAGCTCCTACAATGAGCAGTTCTTC
TRBV28,NA,NA,TRBJ1-2,CASSLFGYGYTF,TGTGCCAGCAGTTTATTCGGCTATGGCTACACCTTC
TRBV6-1,TRBD1,NA,TRBJ1-2,CASSRTGGGYTF,TGTGCCAGCAGCAGGACAGGAGGCGGCTACACCTTC
TRBV5-1,NA,few,TRBJ1-6,CASSLVDSPLHF,TGCGCCAGCAGCTTGGTAGATTCACCCCTCCACTTT
TRBV9,NA,NA,TRBJ2-1,CASSPRQSGTYNEQFF,TGTGCCAGCAGCCCCAGACAGTCAGGGACCTACAATGAGCAGTTCTTC
TRBV2,NA,NA,TRBJ1-5,CASSETGRDQPQHF,TGTGCCAGCAGTGAAACGGGGAGGGATCAGCCCCAGCATTTT
TRBV18,NA,NA,TRBJ2-7,CASSTLQGEEPGYEQYF,TGTGCCAGCTCAACACTACAGGGAGAGGAGCCGGGCTACGAGCAGTACTTC
TRBV28,TRBD2,NA,TRBJ2-6,CATNGGSTGANVLTF,TGTGCCACAAACGGGGGGTCGACAGGGGCCAACGTCCTGACTTTC
TRBV28,TRBD1,NA,TRBJ2-1,CASSQPSQGASHNEQFF,TGTGCCAGCAGCCAGCCCTCACAGGGGGCGTCCCACAATGAGCAGTTCTTC
TRBV2,NA,NA,TRBJ2-1,CASSDAIAVPSSEQFF,TGTGCCAGCAGTGACGCCATAGCGGTACCCAGTAGTGAGCAGTTCTTC
TRBV2,NA,NA,TRBJ2-5,CASMGRGGETQYF,TGTGCCAGCATGGGTAGAGGGGGAGAGACCCAGTACTTC
TRBV10-3,NA,NA,TRBJ1-5,CAISVMSNQPQHF,TGTGCCATCAGTGTTATGAGCAATCAGCCCCAGCATTTT
TRBV5-4,NA,NA,TRBJ2-3,CASSRPRSTDTQYF,TGTGCCAGCAGCCGACCTAGGAGCACAGATACGCAGTATTTT
TRBV30,TRBD2,NA,TRBJ2-6,CAWRPRGGAGGASGANVLTF,TGTGCCTGGAGGCCGCGGGGGGGAGCGGGAGGCGCTTCAGGGGCCAACGTCCTGACTTTC
TRBV28,TRBD1,NA,TRBJ1-6,CASSFQQGARSPLHF,TGTGCCAGCAGTTTCCAACAGGGGGCGCGTTCACCCCTCCACTTT
TRBV19,TRBD2,NA,TRBJ2-5,CASRGAGGRETQYF,TGTGCCAGTAGAGGCGCGGGGGGGAGGGAGACCCAGTACTTC
TRBV7-6,NA,NA,TRBJ2-2,CASSPKGLANTGELFF,TGTGCCAGCAGCCCGAAGGGGCTAGCGAACACCGGGGAGCTGTTTTTT
TRBV5-1,TRBD2,once,TRBJ2-3,CASSLVVAGAGDTQYF,TGCGCCAGCAGCTTGGTGGTAGCGGGGGCCGGGGATACGCAGTATTTT
TRBV27,NA,once,TRBJ1-4,CASSLGRGVEKLFF,TGTGCCAGCAGTTTGGGTCGCGGGGTTGAAAAACTGTTTTTT
TRBV10-3,NA,NA,TRBJ1-2,CAISVSGGPGYGYTF,TGTGCCATCAGTGTCTCGGGGGGGCCGGGGTATGGCTACACCTTC